A selection of T cell receptor beta chains follows, all from one sample in a study of cytomegalovirus exposure and HLA in healthy donors. Assay: immunoSEQ multiplex PCR; the TCRdb copy retains only in-frame clones and omits some. The sample includes about 200,000 clones, roughly 90% of them seen just once. Sequencing used PBMCs. These receptors were taken from a boy aged 2 to 10 in good health and CMV-seronegative. The conserved cysteine and the conserved F or W are not part of the CDR3 here.

v_call: TRBV27; cdr3_length: 12; cdr3_aa: ASSLVGASYEQY
v_call: TRBV2; cdr3_length: 13; cdr3_aa: AIPVWGGSNYGYT
v_call: TRBV4-2; cdr3_length: 13; cdr3_aa: ASSQAQGESEKLF
v_call: TRBV6-1; cdr3_length: 12; cdr3_aa: ASSSLNMNTEAF
v_call: TRBV19; cdr3_length: 14; cdr3_aa: ASSTAGTDSGNTIY
v_call: TRBV6-4; cdr3_length: 12; cdr3_aa: ASSSDRGSGKQF
v_call: TRBV6-4; cdr3_length: 12; cdr3_aa: ASSERPWGRKLF
v_call: TRBV15; cdr3_length: 9; cdr3_aa: ATQAVETIY
v_call: TRBV27; cdr3_length: 15; cdr3_aa: ASSLTSAPSGYNEQF
v_call: TRBV30; cdr3_length: 12; cdr3_aa: AWSFTGSGYEQY